The TCR beta chain under discussion was sequenced for a study of shared clonotypes between healthy human individuals. Overall study: CD4 naive and memory got three plates each, CD8 naive two, CD8 memory one.

Method: immunoSEQ multiplex PCR; TCRdb's copy keeps in-frame clones and lacks some. The sample records roughly 2.6 million clones, approximately 90% being singletons. Study-wide points: Non-shared clonotypes had lower generation probabilities than those shared by all four donors. For naive CD4 cells, approximately 4.7% of clonotypes were shared across a few donors.

Adults of Caucasian background living in Nashville, Tennessee made up all donors. As concerns this clone: No antigen is known for it.

Germline CDR1 and CDR2: ENHRY and SYGVKD. The ends lost 4 bases at V and 3 bases at J; junction bases unmatched: 11. This CDR3 has 17 amino acids. This TCR was sampled from a young man in good health. Sequencing was carried out using naive CD4+ T cells sorted from blood. Noted subset: CD45RA+ positively selected. The rearrangement uses TRBV10-3 and TRBJ1-3, with TRBD1 matching 8 bases. The CDR3 spells CAISANSQGAGGNTIYF. In DNA, the CDR3 is TGTGCCATCAGTGCAAACAGCCAGGGGGCTGGTGGAAACACCATATATTTT.